The clone carrying this T cell receptor (beta chain) was seen a handful of times. As yet, its antigen is unknown. A read error may be the cause here, since a much bigger clone is one base away. The conserved phenylalanine or tryptophan is not found at the CDR3 terminus, so this likely reflects a read error. With iRepertoire HTBI primers and Arm-PCR of CDR3 regions, TCR beta libraries were built. One entry per CDR3 protein, called by TCRdb with MiXCR from the multiplex PCR reads. This table holds hundreds of thousands of distinct CDR3 sequences, 16% found once. The data belong to a study of regulatory T cells in long-lasting Graves disease. General observations from the study: Graves' patients with persistent disease showed TCR diversity lower than patients newly diagnosed. Public clonotype sharing was higher in persistent than newly diagnosed patients.

Documented time point: newly diagnosed GD, antithyroid drugs for less than 3 months. After RNA was extracted from PBMCs, the TCR library was made from it. The germline V gene encodes CDR1 GTSNPN and CDR2 SVGIG (reference sequence). The CDR3 spans 11 residues. Deletions cut 3 bases from V and 0 bases from J, with 2 bases between. The same data also contributed to another study, on T cells in Graves' hyperthyroidism and ophthalmopathy. As that study records: It was a median about seven months before onset that the model predicted ophthalmopathy.

The sequence came from a man aged 35 to 55 with Graves disease. The V call is TRBV30, the J call TRBJ1-1; D is unclear. This material consisted of peripheral blood mononuclear cells (PBMCs), taken at new diagnosis, from a patient treated with antithyroid drugs. This chain's CDR3 is CAWRMNTEAFS. The CDR3 DNA follows: TGTGCCTGGAGAATGAACACTGAAGCTTTCTCT.